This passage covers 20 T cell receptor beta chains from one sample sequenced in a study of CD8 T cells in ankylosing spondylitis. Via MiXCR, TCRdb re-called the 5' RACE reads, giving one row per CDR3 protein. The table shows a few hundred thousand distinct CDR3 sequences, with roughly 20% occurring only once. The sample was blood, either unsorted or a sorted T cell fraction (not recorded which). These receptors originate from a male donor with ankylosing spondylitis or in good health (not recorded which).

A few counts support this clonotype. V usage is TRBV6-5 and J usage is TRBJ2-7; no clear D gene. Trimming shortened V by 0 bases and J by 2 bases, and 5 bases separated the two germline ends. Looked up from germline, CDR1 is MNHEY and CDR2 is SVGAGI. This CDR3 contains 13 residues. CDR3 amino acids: CASSYSNAYEQYF. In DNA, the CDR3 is TGTGCCAGCAGTTACTCTAATGCCTACGAGCAGTACTTC.

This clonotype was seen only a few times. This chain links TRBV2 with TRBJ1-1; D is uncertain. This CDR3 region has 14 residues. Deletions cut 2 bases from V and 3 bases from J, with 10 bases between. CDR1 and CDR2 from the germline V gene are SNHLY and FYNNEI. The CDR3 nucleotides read TGTGCCAGCAGTGAACCTTTCCTTCACACTGAAGCTTTCTTT. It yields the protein CASSEPFLHTEAFF.

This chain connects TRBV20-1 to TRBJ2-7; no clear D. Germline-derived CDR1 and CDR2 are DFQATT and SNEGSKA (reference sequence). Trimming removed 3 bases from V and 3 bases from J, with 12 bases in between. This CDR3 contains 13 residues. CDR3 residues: CSASIPTSYEQYF. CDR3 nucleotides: TGCAGTGCTAGCATACCGACCAGCTACGAGCAGTACTTC.

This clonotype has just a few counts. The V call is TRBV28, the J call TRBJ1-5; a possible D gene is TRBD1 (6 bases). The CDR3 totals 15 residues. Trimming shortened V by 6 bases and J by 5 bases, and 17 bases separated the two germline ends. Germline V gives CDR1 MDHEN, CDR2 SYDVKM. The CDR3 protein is CASRDGTSVYQPQHF. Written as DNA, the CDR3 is TGTGCCAGCAGGGACGGGACATCGGTTTATCAGCCCCAGCATTTT. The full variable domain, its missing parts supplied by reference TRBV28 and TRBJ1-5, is DVKVTQSSRYLVKRTGEKVFLECVQDMDHENMFWYRQDPGLGLRLIYFSYDVKMKEKGDIPEGYSVSREKKERFSLILESASTNQTSMYLCASRDGTSVYQPQHFGDGTRLSIL.

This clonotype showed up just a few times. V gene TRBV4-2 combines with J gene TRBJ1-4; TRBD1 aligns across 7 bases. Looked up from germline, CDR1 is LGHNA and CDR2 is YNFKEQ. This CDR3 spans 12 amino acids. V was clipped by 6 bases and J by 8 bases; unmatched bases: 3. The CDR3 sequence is CASSLRGEKLFF. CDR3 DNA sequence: TGTGCCAGCAGTCTCAGGGGGGAAAAACTGTTTTTT.

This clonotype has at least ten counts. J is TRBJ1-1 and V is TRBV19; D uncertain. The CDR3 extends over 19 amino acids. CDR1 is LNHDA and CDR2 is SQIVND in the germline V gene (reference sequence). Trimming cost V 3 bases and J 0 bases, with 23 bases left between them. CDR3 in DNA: TGTGCCAGTAGTATTACGGCCCAGGAAACTAATTACTTGAACACTGAAGCTTTCTTT. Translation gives CASSITAQETNYLNTEAFF.

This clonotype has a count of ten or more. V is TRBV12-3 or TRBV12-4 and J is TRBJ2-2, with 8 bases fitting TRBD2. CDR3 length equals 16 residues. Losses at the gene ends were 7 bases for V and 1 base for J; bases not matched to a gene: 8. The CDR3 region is CASTEKSGGNTGELFF. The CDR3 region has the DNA TGTGCCAGCACCGAAAAGAGCGGGGGGAACACCGGGGAGCTGTTTTTT.

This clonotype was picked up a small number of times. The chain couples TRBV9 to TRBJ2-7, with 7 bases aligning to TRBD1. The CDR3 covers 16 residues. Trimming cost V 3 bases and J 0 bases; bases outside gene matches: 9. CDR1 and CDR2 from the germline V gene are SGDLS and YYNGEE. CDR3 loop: CASSGPPGQSSYEQYF. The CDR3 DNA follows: TGTGCCAGCAGCGGTCCCCCGGGACAGAGCTCCTACGAGCAGTACTTC.

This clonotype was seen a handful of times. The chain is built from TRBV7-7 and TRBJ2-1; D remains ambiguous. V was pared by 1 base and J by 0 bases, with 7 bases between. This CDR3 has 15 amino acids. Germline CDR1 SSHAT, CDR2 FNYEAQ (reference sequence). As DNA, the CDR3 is TGTGCCAGCAGCTTAGAATTCGGCTCCTACAATGAGCAGTTCTTC. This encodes CASSLEFGSYNEQFF.

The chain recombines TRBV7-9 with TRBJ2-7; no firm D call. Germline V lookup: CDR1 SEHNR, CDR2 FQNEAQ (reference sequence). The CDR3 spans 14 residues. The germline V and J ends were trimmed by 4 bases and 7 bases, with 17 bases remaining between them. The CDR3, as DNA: TGTGCCAGCAGCTCACCCCCCACTACCGAGGAGCAGTACTTC. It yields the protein CASSSPPTTEEQYF.

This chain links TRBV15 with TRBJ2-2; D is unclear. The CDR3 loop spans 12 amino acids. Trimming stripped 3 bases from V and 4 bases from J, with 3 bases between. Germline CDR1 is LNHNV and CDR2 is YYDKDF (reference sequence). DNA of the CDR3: TGTGCCACCAGCAGGATCACCGGGGAGCTGTTTTTT. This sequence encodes CATSRITGELFF.

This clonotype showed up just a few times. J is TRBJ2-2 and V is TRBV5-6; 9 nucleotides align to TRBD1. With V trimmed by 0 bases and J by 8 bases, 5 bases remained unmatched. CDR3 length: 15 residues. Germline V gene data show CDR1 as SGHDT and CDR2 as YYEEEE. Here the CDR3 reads CASSLAGTGTGELFF. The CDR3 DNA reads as TGTGCCAGCAGCTTGGCCGGGACAGGGACGGGGGAGCTGTTTTTT.

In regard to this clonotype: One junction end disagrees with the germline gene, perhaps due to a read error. The CDR3 spells CASSPRRGLRDMQYF. CDR3 bases: TGTGCCAGCTCACCAAGGAGGGGACTCCGCGATATGCAGTATTTT. The J gene is TRBJ2-3, the V gene TRBV18, with D perhaps matching TRBD2 (6 bases). Germline CDR1 is KGHSH and CDR2 is LQKENI. This CDR3 region has 15 residues.

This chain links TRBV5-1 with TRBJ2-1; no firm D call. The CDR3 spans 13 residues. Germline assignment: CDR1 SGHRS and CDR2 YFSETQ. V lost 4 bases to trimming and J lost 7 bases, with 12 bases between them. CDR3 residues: CASSPERANEQFF. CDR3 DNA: TGCGCCAGCAGCCCCGAAAGGGCGAATGAGCAGTTCTTC.

The CDR3 is CASRGTGPPSEQYF. The DNA of the CDR3 is TGTGCCAGCAGGGGGACAGGGCCCCCTTCGGAGCAGTACTTC. This rearrangement joins TRBV12-3 or TRBV12-4 to TRBJ2-7, with 9 bases aligning to TRBD1. Trimming took 6 bases from V and 7 from J; bases not matched to a gene: 10. The length of the CDR3 is 14 residues.

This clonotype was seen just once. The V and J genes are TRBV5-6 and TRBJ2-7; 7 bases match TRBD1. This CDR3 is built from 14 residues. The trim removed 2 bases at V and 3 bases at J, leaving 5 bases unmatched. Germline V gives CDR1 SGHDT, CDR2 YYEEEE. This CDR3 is CASSFEGADYEQYF. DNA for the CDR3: TGTGCCAGCAGCTTCGAGGGGGCAGACTACGAGCAGTACTTC.

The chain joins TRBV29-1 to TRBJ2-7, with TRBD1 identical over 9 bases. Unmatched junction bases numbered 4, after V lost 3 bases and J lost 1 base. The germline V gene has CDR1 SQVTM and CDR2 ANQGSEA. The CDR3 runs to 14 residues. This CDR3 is CSVDEGTGSYEQYF. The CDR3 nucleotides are TGCAGCGTTGATGAGGGGACAGGGTCCTACGAGCAGTACTTC.

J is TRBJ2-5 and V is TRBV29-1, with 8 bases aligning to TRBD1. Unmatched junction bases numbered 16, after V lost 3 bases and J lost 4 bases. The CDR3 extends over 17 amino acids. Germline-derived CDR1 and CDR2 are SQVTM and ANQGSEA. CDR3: CSVDWQGASWTGETQYF. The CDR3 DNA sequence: TGCAGCGTTGATTGGCAGGGGGCGAGTTGGACGGGAGAGACCCAGTACTTC.

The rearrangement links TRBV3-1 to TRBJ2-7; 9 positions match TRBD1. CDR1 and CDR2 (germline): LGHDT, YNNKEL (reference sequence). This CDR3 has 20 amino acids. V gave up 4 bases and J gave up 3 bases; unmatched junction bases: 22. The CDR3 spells CASSPRTLTPGTGSLYEQYF. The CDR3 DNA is TGTGCCAGCAGCCCACGGACTCTCACCCCCGGGACAGGGAGCCTCTACGAGCAGTACTTC.

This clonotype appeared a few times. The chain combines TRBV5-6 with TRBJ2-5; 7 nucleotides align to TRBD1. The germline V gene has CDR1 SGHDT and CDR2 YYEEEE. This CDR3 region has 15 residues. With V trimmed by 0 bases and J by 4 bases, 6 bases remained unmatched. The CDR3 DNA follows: TGTGCCAGCAGCTTGGGACAGGGCGAGGGAGAGACCCAGTACTTC. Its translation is CASSLGQGEGETQYF.